One sample yielded the 30 T cell receptor beta chains listed below, sequenced in a study of shared clonotypes between healthy human individuals. Produced via immunoSEQ multiplex PCR; TCRdb's table is partial and in-frame only. The data contain 1.5 million to 2.5 million clones, about 95% of them seen just once; the ten biggest clones take up 1% to 1.5%. CD45RO-negative CD8 cells positively selected for CCR7 made up the naive population, which excluded terminally differentiated effector memory CD45RA+ cells. The sequenced sample was naive CD8+ T cells sorted from blood. The receptors stem from a man aged 18 to 30 in good health.

The count of this clone is one. The V and J genes are TRBV9 and TRBJ1-3; D uncertain. The germline V gene has CDR1 SGDLS and CDR2 YYNGEE. This CDR3 is 11 amino acids long. V was shortened by 5 bases and J by 4 bases, with 4 bases between the two germline ends. CDR3 DNA sequence: TGTGCCAGCAGGGCCGGAAACACCATATATTTT. Translating gives CASRAGNTIYF.

This clone was found once. J is TRBJ1-6 and V is TRBV6-1; D unclear. Trimming pared 1 base from V and 0 bases from J, leaving 19 bases between. Germline lookup yields CDR1 MNHNS and CDR2 SASEGT. The CDR3 spans 20 residues. Written as DNA, the CDR3 is TGTGCCAGCAGTGAAGGAATCCCAGGTGGATTAAGCTCCTATAATTCACCCCTCCACTTT. Translation: CASSEGIPGGLSSYNSPLHF.

The V call is TRBV7-9, the J call TRBJ1-5; 7 bases align to TRBD1. V trimming: 3 bases; J trimming: 4 bases; junction bases outside the gene matches: 3. The V gene's germline CDR1 is SEHNR and CDR2 FQNEAQ (reference sequence). The CDR3 is made up of 14 amino acids. CDR3 nucleotides: TGTGCCAGCAGCTTTCCAGGGGGGAATCAGCCCCAGCATTTT. It specifies CASSFPGGNQPQHF.

The rearrangement links TRBV2 to TRBJ2-2; either TRBD1 or TRBD2 may supply D (6 bases each). V was clipped by 8 bases and J by 5 bases, with 9 bases between them. Germline-derived CDR1 and CDR2 are SNHLY and FYNNEI. This CDR3 has 12 amino acids. The CDR3 loop reads CASPGATGELFF. The CDR3 bases are TGTGCCAGCCCGGGGGCTACCGGGGAGCTGTTTTTT.

This chain links TRBV7-6 with TRBJ1-1; possible D gene TRBD1, 6 bases. Germline CDR1 SGHVS, CDR2 FNYEAQ. The CDR3 has 16 residues. Trimming took 0 bases from V and 3 from J, leaving 14 bases between them. CDR3 nucleotide sequence: TGTGCCAGCAGCTTAGCGCGGCAGGGGAGCGACACTGAAGCTTTCTTT. This translates into CASSLARQGSDTEAFF.

The V and J genes are TRBV11-2 and TRBJ1-1, with D hard to call. Trimming pared 0 bases from V and 0 bases from J, leaving 5 bases between. The germline gives CDR1 SGHAT, CDR2 FQNNGV. The CDR3 extends over 14 amino acids. CDR3 region: CASSLEWMNTEAFF. Here the CDR3 DNA reads TGTGCCAGCAGCTTAGAGTGGATGAACACTGAAGCTTTCTTT.

This chain joins TRBV4-3 and TRBJ2-1; 11 bases match TRBD2. This CDR3 has 16 amino acids. Looked up from germline, CDR1 is LGHNA and CDR2 is YSLEER. Germline trimming cut 2 bases from V and 8 bases from J; bases unmatched to any gene: 8. Here the CDR3 reads CASSQLLAGERHEQFF. In DNA, the CDR3 is TGCGCCAGCAGCCAACTACTAGCGGGAGAGCGGCATGAGCAGTTCTTC.

This chain connects TRBV30 to TRBJ2-5, with D tentatively TRBD2 (6 bases). From germline, CDR1 is GTSNPN and CDR2 SVGIG (reference sequence). The V and J ends lost 1 base and 5 bases respectively, with 17 bases between them. The CDR3 is 15 amino acids. The CDR3 sequence is CAWSEGRGDWETQYF. In DNA, the CDR3 is TGTGCCTGGAGTGAGGGGCGCGGGGACTGGGAGACCCAGTACTTC.

J is TRBJ2-3 and V is TRBV27; the D is unclear. Looked up from germline, CDR1 is MNHEY and CDR2 is SMNVEV (reference sequence). V lost 2 bases and J 0 bases, leaving 12 bases between the germline ends. The CDR3 consists of 16 residues. CDR3 coding DNA: TGTGCCAGCAGTTTAATGGCTGTGATTAGCACAGATACGCAGTATTTT. It codes for CASSLMAVISTDTQYF.

The chain employs TRBV5-1 and TRBJ2-2, with TRBD1 matching over 8 bases. CDR3 size: 15 residues. CDR1 and CDR2 from the germline V gene are SGHRS and YFSETQ. After removal of 4 bases from V and 4 bases from J, the junction contained 6 bases not matched to a gene. This CDR3 is CASSVGQGPTGELFF. In nucleotides, the CDR3 is TGCGCCAGCAGCGTCGGACAGGGCCCCACCGGGGAGCTGTTTTTT.

The sample holds one count of this clone. The J gene is TRBJ2-2, the V gene TRBV4-3; TRBD2 aligns across 8 bases. The CDR3 runs 17 residues. Germline-derived CDR1 and CDR2 are LGHNA and YSLEER. Trimming cost V 1 base and J 5 bases; bases outside gene matches: 9. The CDR3, as DNA: TGCGCCAGCAGCCAAGCGGGGGGGCCGGATGAAACCGGGGAGCTGTTTTTT. It specifies CASSQAGGPDETGELFF.

The chain couples TRBV13 to TRBJ2-7, with 12 bases lining up with TRBD2. The CDR3 sequence is 15 residues long. CDR1 is PRHDT, CDR2 FYEKMQ, per germline (reference sequence). The J segment lost 3 bases and the V segment lost 5 bases, leaving 5 bases of the junction unmatched. CDR3 DNA: TGTGCCAGCAGCCAAGTGACTAGCGGGGGCTACGAGCAGTACTTC. Its protein is CASSQVTSGGYEQYF.

This chain joins TRBV27 and TRBJ2-7, with 10 bases matching TRBD1. This CDR3 has 16 residues. Per germline, CDR1 MNHEY and CDR2 SMNVEV (reference sequence). V dropped 0 bases and J dropped 5; count of bases not matched to a gene: 7. The chain's CDR3 is CASSLSWGQGTHEQYF. The CDR3 DNA reads as TGTGCCAGCAGTTTATCGTGGGGACAGGGGACCCACGAGCAGTACTTC.

This rearrangement joins TRBV7-8 to TRBJ1-5, with D perhaps matching TRBD1 (6 bases). The CDR3 loop spans 15 amino acids. Germline V gene lookup returns CDR1 SGHVS and CDR2 FQNEAQ. V lost 5 bases and J lost 0, with 11 bases in between. CDR3 coding DNA: TGTGCCAGCAGCCGGACAGTAGATAGCAATCAGCCCCAGCATTTT. Protein sequence: CASSRTVDSNQPQHF.

The chain recombines TRBV2 with TRBJ1-4; 9 bases are shared with TRBD1. In germline, CDR1 is SNHLY, CDR2 FYNNEI. The CDR3 has 14 residues. Germline trimming cut 6 bases from V and 4 bases from J; bases unmatched to any gene: 3. The CDR3 region is CASSLDRGNEKLFF. CDR3 bases: TGTGCCAGCAGCCTGGACAGGGGTAATGAAAAACTGTTTTTT.

The chain employs TRBV1 and TRBJ2-3; the DNA was not compared with TRBD2, the D call given in the table. TRBV1 is a known pseudogene. This CDR3 spans 19 amino acids. The CDR3 bases are TGCACCAGCAGCCAAGAACCCGGGACTAGCGGGACCAGCACAGATACGCAGTATTTT. It yields the protein CTSSQEPGTSGTSTDTQYF.

The rearrangement links TRBV27 to TRBJ2-5; TRBD1 aligns across 10 bases. The J segment lost 6 bases and the V segment lost 6 bases, leaving 7 bases of the junction unmatched. The CDR3 totals 14 residues. Germline V CDR1 and CDR2: MNHEY, SMNVEV (reference sequence). The CDR3: CASRLTGGDKTQYF. The DNA of the CDR3 is TGTGCCAGCAGGCTGACAGGGGGCGATAAGACCCAGTACTTC.

This chain connects TRBV7-9 to TRBJ2-7; a weak D match, TRBD2 (6 bases). V lost 6 bases and J 0 bases, leaving 9 bases between the germline ends. The CDR3 contains 13 residues. CDR1 and CDR2 (germline): SEHNR, FQNEAQ (reference sequence). The DNA of the CDR3 is TGTGCCAGCAGTGGGGGGACCTCCTACGAGCAGTACTTC. It codes for CASSGGTSYEQYF.

The chain couples TRBV2 to TRBJ2-1, with 9 bases that match TRBD1. The CDR3 runs 13 residues. CDR1 is SNHLY, CDR2 FYNNEI, per germline. Trimming removed 7 bases from V and 5 bases from J; junction bases left unmatched: 3. CDR3 region: CASKQGANNEQFF. CDR3 in DNA: TGTGCCAGCAAACAGGGGGCAAACAATGAGCAGTTCTTC.

The chain combines TRBV11-2 with TRBJ2-7, with D hard to call. Per germline, CDR1 SGHAT and CDR2 FQNNGV. This CDR3 comprises 15 residues. With 1 base removed from V and 6 bases from J, the gap between germline ends came to 16 bases. CDR3 sequence: CASSLAHLVRSEQYF. CDR3 bases: TGTGCCAGCAGCTTAGCCCATCTGGTTCGTTCCGAGCAGTACTTC.

The gene calls are TRBV7-9 and TRBJ1-1, with 8 nucleotides matching TRBD1. Germline CDR1 reads SEHNR; CDR2 reads FQNEAQ (reference sequence). This CDR3 has 14 amino acids. J was trimmed by 8 bases and V by 1 base; bases with no gene match: 6. This CDR3 is CASSLGAGQAEAFF. The CDR3 nucleotides read TGTGCCAGCAGCTTAGGGGCGGGACAGGCCGAAGCTTTCTTT.

This sequence joins TRBV7-2 and TRBJ1-1; D is unclear. Germline V gene data show CDR1 as SGHTA and CDR2 as FQGNSA. There are 12 residues in the CDR3. V lost 5 bases, J lost 5 bases, and 9 bases lay in between. CDR3 nucleotides: TGTGCCAGCAGCCCCCCCGGGACTGAAGCTTTCTTT. Translating gives CASSPPGTEAFF.

V usage is TRBV2 and J usage is TRBJ2-2; D unresolved. This CDR3 has 12 amino acids. Trimming cost V 7 bases and J 3 bases, with 6 bases left between them. CDR1 is SNHLY, CDR2 FYNNEI, per germline. The CDR3 reads CASTPDTGELFF. The CDR3 nucleotides read TGTGCCAGCACCCCGGACACCGGGGAGCTGTTTTTT.

J is TRBJ2-2 and V is TRBV4-1; 10 nucleotides line up with TRBD1. CDR1 is MGHRA, CDR2 YSYEKL, per germline. The J segment lost 8 bases and the V segment lost 4 bases, leaving 7 bases of the junction unmatched. The CDR3 length is 15 residues. The CDR3 protein is CASSREGQGNGELFF. For the CDR3, the DNA is TGCGCCAGCAGCCGGGAGGGACAGGGGAATGGGGAGCTGTTTTTT.

This sequence joins TRBV5-4 and TRBJ2-3; D is ambiguous. The V end lost 6 bases, the J end lost 2 bases, and 10 bases lay between the germline ends. Germline-derived CDR1 and CDR2 are SGHNT and YYREEE (reference sequence). The CDR3 has 13 residues. The CDR3 DNA is TGTGCCAGCACCGCCGAAAACACAGATACGCAGTATTTT. Amino acid sequence: CASTAENTDTQYF.

The chain has TRBV5-4 and TRBJ1-2; perhaps TRBD1 as D (6 bases). This CDR3 is built from 15 residues. V was shortened by 0 bases and J by 6 bases, with 15 bases between the two germline ends. Germline V gene lookup returns CDR1 SGHNT and CDR2 YYREEE (reference sequence). The DNA for the CDR3 is TGTGCCAGCAGCTTGGATCAGGGGCGCATTGATGGCTACACCTTC. It yields the protein CASSLDQGRIDGYTF.

The chain joins TRBV11-2 to TRBJ2-5; D might be TRBD1 (5 bases). The length of the CDR3 is 15 residues. In germline, CDR1 is SGHAT, CDR2 FQNNGV. V was shortened by 7 bases and J by 5 bases, with 20 bases between the two germline ends. This CDR3 is CASTQEGAVKETQYF. The CDR3 nucleotides read TGTGCCAGCACCCAGGAAGGGGCGGTTAAGGAGACCCAGTACTTC.

The chain combines TRBV4-1 with TRBJ2-1, with D possibly being TRBD2 (6 bases). CDR3 length equals 13 residues. The V end was cut by 8 bases, the J end by 2 bases, with 10 bases between. From germline, CDR1 is MGHRA and CDR2 YSYEKL. CDR3 residues: CASGPGAYNEQFF. The CDR3 nucleotides read TGCGCCAGCGGACCGGGGGCCTACAATGAGCAGTTCTTC.

The V and J genes are TRBV2 and TRBJ2-2, with D perhaps matching TRBD2 (5 bases). V lost 0 bases and J 4 bases, leaving 15 bases between the germline ends. The CDR3 spans 17 residues. The V gene's germline CDR1 is SNHLY and CDR2 FYNNEI. CDR3 residues: CASSEAGVIWGTGELFF. The CDR3, as DNA: TGTGCCAGCAGTGAAGCGGGAGTAATTTGGGGCACCGGGGAGCTGTTTTTT.

The rearrangement links TRBV9 to TRBJ2-2; 8 positions agree with TRBD1. Unmatched junction bases numbered 12, after V lost 4 bases and J lost 4 bases. Germline V lookup: CDR1 SGDLS, CDR2 YYNGEE. CDR3 length equals 17 residues. The CDR3 sequence: CASSTPRQGIGTGELFF. Here the CDR3 DNA reads TGTGCCAGCAGCACCCCGAGACAGGGGATTGGCACCGGGGAGCTGTTTTTT. The variable domain in full, with the rest retrieved from reference TRBV9 and TRBJ2-2, is DSGVTQTPKHLITATGQRVTLRCSPRSGDLSVYWYQQSLDQGLQFLIQYYNGEERAKGNILERFSAQQFPDLHSELNLSSLELGDSALYFCASSTPRQGIGTGELFFGEGSRLTVL.